The rows below give T cell receptor beta chains drawn from one sample of a study of cytomegalovirus exposure and HLA in healthy donors. Clones were read by immunoSEQ multiplex PCR, and TCRdb kept only the in-frame ones, dropping some. The sample yields 100,000 to 120,000 clones, about 86% seen once. The sequenced sample consisted of PBMCs. Receptors originate from a woman aged 18 to 35 in good health and CMV-seropositive. The CDR3 runs from the conserved cysteine through the conserved F or W. The D gene is left open where the match is weak. Rows give clone size only sometimes, using once, few, many, or a class for an expanded clone.

TRBV5-1	NA	TRBJ1-1	TRBD1	CASSLQGRNTEAFF	TGCGCCAGCAGCTTACAGGGGAGGAACACTGAAGCTTTCTTT
TRBV9	NA	TRBJ1-2	NA	CASSPKWGSNYGYTF	TGTGCCAGCAGCCCCAAGTGGGGCAGTAACTATGGCTACACCTTC
TRBV6-4	NA	TRBJ2-3	NA	CASSVEGGEDTQYF	TGTGCCAGCAGTGTGGAGGGGGGGGAGGATACGCAGTATTTT
TRBV10-3	NA	TRBJ1-5	NA	CAISESLRGVQPQHF	TGTGCCATCAGTGAGTCTTTAAGGGGTGTTCAGCCCCAGCATTTT
TRBV6-1	few	TRBJ1-6	NA	CASEVEGNSPLHF	TGTGCCAGCGAGGTTGAGGGAAATTCACCCCTCCACTTT
TRBV6-1	NA	TRBJ2-2	NA	CASSEAPDSTGELFF	TGTGCCAGCAGTGAAGCCCCTGACAGCACCGGGGAGCTGTTTTTT
TRBV7-2	NA	TRBJ1-4	TRBD1	CASSSGQGIGEKLFF	TGTGCCAGCAGCTCCGGACAGGGAATCGGGGAAAAACTGTTTTTT
TRBV7-9	NA	TRBJ2-7	TRBD1	CASSLGGDRAYEQYF	TGTGCCAGCAGCTTAGGTGGGGACAGGGCCTACGAGCAGTACTTC
TRBV2	NA	TRBJ2-1	NA	CASSALGRNRVTYNEQFF	TGTGCCAGCAGTGCCCTGGGTAGGAACCGGGTAACCTACAATGAGCAGTTCTTC
TRBV15	once	TRBJ2-1	TRBD2	CATSTSSPNSGISYNEQFF	TGTGCCACCAGCACAAGCTCTCCAAATAGCGGGATCTCCTACAATGAGCAGTTCTTC
TRBV13	once	TRBJ2-7	TRBD1	CASRRTGTDYEQYF	TGTGCCAGCAGACGGACAGGAACGGACTACGAGCAGTACTTC
TRBV5-1	NA	TRBJ2-3	TRBD1	CASSFGTADTDTQYF	TGCGCCAGCAGCTTTGGGACAGCTGACACAGATACGCAGTATTTT
TRBV29-1	NA	TRBJ1-1	NA	CSVGGVGRLGTEAFF	TGCAGCGTTGGGGGTGTGGGGCGACTAGGAACTGAAGCTTTCTTT
TRBV14	NA	TRBJ2-7	TRBD2	CASSQGPGGYEQYF	TGTGCCAGCAGCCAAGGTCCCGGGGGGTACGAGCAGTACTTC
TRBV20-1	NA	TRBJ1-1	TRBD1	CRLGQGPEAFF	TGCAGGCTGGGACAGGGTCCAGAAGCTTTCTTT
TRBV28	NA	TRBJ1-1	NA	CASSPTAGKDTEAFF	TGTGCCAGCAGTCCCACCGCGGGGAAGGACACTGAAGCTTTCTTT
TRBV9	NA	TRBJ1-2	NA	CASSPQTDFPGRGYTF	TGTGCCAGCAGCCCCCAGACAGATTTTCCGGGCAGGGGCTACACCTTC
TRBV19	few	TRBJ1-2	TRBD1	CASSPIRAIQGTYGYTF	TGTGCCAGTAGTCCGATTCGAGCAATACAGGGGACCTATGGCTACACCTTC
TRBV19	NA	TRBJ1-6	NA	CASKRKEGSPLHF	TGTGCCAGTAAGAGGAAGGAAGGTTCACCCCTCCACTTT
TRBV6-5	NA	TRBJ1-1	TRBD1	CASSERTGPGAFF	TGTGCCAGCAGTGAGAGGACAGGGCCTGGGGCCTTCTTT
TRBV7-6	NA	TRBJ2-3	TRBD2	CASSSLAGYSTDTQYF	TGTGCCAGCAGCTCACTAGCGGGGTATAGCACAGATACGCAGTATTTT
TRBV2	NA	TRBJ1-1	NA	CASSGAGRNTEAFF	TGTGCCAGCAGTGGTGCAGGGCGGAACACTGAAGCTTTCTTT
TRBV30	NA	TRBJ1-1	NA	CAWSWQTGSEAFF	TGTGCCTGGAGTTGGCAGACGGGATCTGAAGCTTTCTTT
TRBV10-3	NA	TRBJ2-1	NA	CAISESGASGSYNEQFF	TGTGCCATCAGTGAGTCAGGGGCCTCGGGCTCCTACAATGAGCAGTTCTTC
TRBV18	NA	TRBJ1-1	NA	CASSPTEGGTEAFF	TGTGCCAGCTCCCCTACCGAGGGGGGGACTGAAGCTTTCTTT
TRBV5-6	NA	TRBJ1-3	NA	CASSPFPKSGNTIYF	TGTGCCAGCAGCCCATTCCCAAAATCAGGAAACACCATATATTTT
TRBV10-2	NA	TRBJ2-2	TRBD2	CASRNLAGGPRELFF	TGCGCCAGCAGGAACCTAGCGGGAGGTCCCCGGGAGCTGTTTTTT